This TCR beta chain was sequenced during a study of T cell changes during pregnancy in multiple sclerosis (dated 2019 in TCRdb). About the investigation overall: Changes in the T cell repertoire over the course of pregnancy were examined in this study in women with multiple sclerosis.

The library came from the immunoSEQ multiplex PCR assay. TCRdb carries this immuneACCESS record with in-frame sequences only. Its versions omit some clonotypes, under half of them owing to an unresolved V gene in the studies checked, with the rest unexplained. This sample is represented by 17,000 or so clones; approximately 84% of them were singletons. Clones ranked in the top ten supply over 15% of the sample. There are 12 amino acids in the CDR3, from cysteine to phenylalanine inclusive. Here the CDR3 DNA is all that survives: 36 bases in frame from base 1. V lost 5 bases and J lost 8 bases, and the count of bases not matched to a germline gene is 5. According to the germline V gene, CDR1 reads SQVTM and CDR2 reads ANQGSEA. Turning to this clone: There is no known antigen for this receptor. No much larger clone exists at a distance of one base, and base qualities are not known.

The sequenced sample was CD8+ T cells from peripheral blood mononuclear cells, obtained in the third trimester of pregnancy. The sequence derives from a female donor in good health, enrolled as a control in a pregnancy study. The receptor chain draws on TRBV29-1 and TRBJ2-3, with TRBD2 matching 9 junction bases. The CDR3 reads CSVIAGVPTQYF. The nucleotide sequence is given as TGCAGCGTTATAGCGGGAGTTCCTACGCAGTATTTT.